This T cell receptor (beta chain) was obtained from a study of CD8+ T cells in alopecia areata. Study details: Oral tofacitinib, 5 to 10 mg twice daily, was given in an open-label trial. Tofacitinib administration persisted for 6 to 18 months, succeeded by 6 months off drug. Study-level findings and limits: Elevated clonality characterized lesional scalp relative to normal scalp, particularly in alopecia totalis/universalis.

This clone has only a few counts. Its antigen is unknown. TCR sequencing used cDNA made by reverse transcription of extracted RNA. Clones were sequenced by immunoSEQ multiplex PCR, and TCRdb holds only the in-frame ones, with some missing. The sample has about 190,000 clones; about three fifths are singletons. Treatment described: oral pan-JAK inhibitor, 5-10 mg twice daily. The source of this sequence is a human donor with alopecia areata. Source: CD4+ T cells sorted from blood, taken at week 4, from a patient treated with tofacitinib.

The CDR3 loop reads CASSLPSGWSKNIQYF. The CDR3 DNA follows: TGTGCCAGTAGTCTACCCAGCGGATGGTCCAAAAACATTCAGTACTTC. V usage is TRBV19 and J usage is TRBJ2-4; a weak D match, TRBD2 (5 bases). This CDR3 comprises 16 residues. From germline, CDR1 is LNHDA and CDR2 SQIVND (reference sequence). V dropped 5 bases and J dropped 2 bases, with 16 bases sitting between them.